This TCR beta chain comes out of a study of neurological immune-mediated disorders. The study, taken as a whole, reports: The most TCR clonal expansion was seen in HTLV-1-associated myelopathy, and the least was seen in multiple sclerosis, which fell below healthy controls.

TCRdb redid the calling of the 5' RACE reads with MiXCR, one entry per CDR3 protein. The table includes 30,000 to 35,000 distinct CDR3 sequences, 20% to 25% detected once. This clonotype appeared many times. What it binds is unknown. V was trimmed by 3 bases and J by 2 bases, leaving 1 base between them. The CDR3 runs to 10 residues. From germline, CDR1 is SQVTM and CDR2 ANQGSEA. Source material: CD4+ T cells from blood. This TCR derives from a man between 45 and 60 years old with HTLV-1-associated myelopathy (HAM/TSP). The chain has TRBV29-1 and TRBJ1-2; D is undetermined. The CDR3 region is CSVDNYGYTF. The CDR3 DNA follows: TGCAGCGTTGACAACTATGGCTACACCTTC.